Listed here are 15 T cell receptor beta chains from one sample, sequenced in a study of blood T cell repertoires in COVID-19. Measured with immunoSEQ multiplex PCR; TCRdb has only the in-frame clones, and not every one. The data show some 400,000 clones, approximately 87% seen once. Sequenced: PBMCs or T cells enriched from blood (not recorded which). All receptors come from a man aged 30-40 years who had recovered from COVID-19.

The chain employs TRBV19 and TRBJ1-1, with D possibly being TRBD1 (6 bases). Germline values: CDR1 LNHDA, CDR2 SQIVND (reference sequence). The germline V and J ends were trimmed by 5 bases and 5 bases, with 18 bases remaining between them. The CDR3 is 15 amino acids. The CDR3 region is CASSHTGTPGTEAFF. CDR3 DNA: TGTGCCAGTAGTCACACAGGGACCCCGGGGACTGAAGCTTTCTTT.

The rearrangement links TRBV5-1 to TRBJ1-5, with 8 bases matching TRBD1. V lost 0 bases to trimming and J lost 3 bases; unmatched junction nucleotides: 2. The CDR3 spans 15 residues. The germline V gene encodes CDR1 SGHRS and CDR2 YFSETQ. The DNA for the CDR3 is TGCGCCAGCAGCTTGGGGACAGGGATCAATCAGCCCCAGCATTTT. Amino acid sequence: CASSLGTGINQPQHF.

The chain joins TRBV5-6 to TRBJ2-1; 10 nucleotides line up with TRBD2. This CDR3 region has 15 residues. V gave up 2 bases and J gave up 3 bases; unmatched junction bases: 2. Germline CDR1 is SGHDT and CDR2 is YYEEEE. The CDR3 loop is CASSFTSGDYNEQFF. CDR3 DNA sequence: TGTGCCAGCAGCTTCACTAGCGGGGACTACAATGAGCAGTTCTTC.

The V gene is TRBV9, the J gene TRBJ1-1; no definite D call. The CDR3 is 13 amino acids. Germline V gene sequence: CDR1 SGDLS, CDR2 YYNGEE. V was cut by 0 bases and J by 7 bases, with 10 bases left in between. The DNA for the CDR3 is TGTGCCAGCAGCGTAGACCCAACAGTTGAAGCTTTCTTT. Its translation: CASSVDPTVEAFF.

The chain carries TRBV4-2 and TRBJ2-7; 8 positions match TRBD1. CDR3 length: 15 amino acids. Per the germline V gene, CDR1 is LGHNA and CDR2 is YNFKEQ. V dropped 0 bases and J dropped 7; count of bases not matched to a gene: 8. CDR3 bases: TGTGCCAGCAGCCAAGATCAGGCAGGGGGCTGGGAGCAGTACTTC. Protein sequence: CASSQDQAGGWEQYF.

The J gene is TRBJ1-2, the V gene TRBV19; D perhaps matches TRBD1 (5 bases). V shed 7 bases and J shed 0 bases, with 12 bases lying between them. The CDR3 spans 14 residues. Germline loops: CDR1 LNHDA, CDR2 SQIVND (reference sequence). Here the CDR3 DNA reads TGTGCCAGTAAGAGACAGCCCACTAACTATGGCTACACCTTC. It encodes CASKRQPTNYGYTF. The complete variable domain, with remaining parts taken from reference TRBV19 and TRBJ1-2, reads DGGITQSPKYLFRKEGQNVTLSCEQNLNHDAMYWYRQDPGQGLRLIYYSQIVNDFQKGDIAEGYSVSREKKESFPLTVTSAQKNPTAFYLCASKRQPTNYGYTFGSGTRLTVV.

This clone showed up just once. The J gene is TRBJ1-1, the V gene TRBV6-5; a weak D match, TRBD1 (6 bases). This CDR3 contains 15 residues. CDR1 and CDR2 from the germline V gene are MNHEY and SVGAGI. Trimming removed 4 bases at V and 3 bases at J, with 15 bases between. The CDR3, as DNA: TGTGCCAGCAGTTCCGAACAGGGTAGGGACACTGAAGCTTTCTTT. This translates into CASSSEQGRDTEAFF.

The chain is built from TRBV18 and TRBJ1-4, with D uncertain. Per germline, CDR1 KGHSH and CDR2 LQKENI. This CDR3 comprises 12 residues. Trimming removed 4 bases at V and 8 bases at J, with 8 bases between. As DNA, the CDR3 is TGTGCCAGCTCACGGGGAGGGGAAAAACTGTTTTTT. Translated, it gives CASSRGGEKLFF.

The chain joins TRBV6-5 to TRBJ1-2; D is unclear. CDR1 and CDR2 from the germline V gene are MNHEY and SVGAGI. CDR3 length: 16 amino acids. V was shortened by 2 bases and J by 0 bases, with 13 bases between the two germline ends. This CDR3 is CASSYAAEVSNYGYTF. In nucleotides, the CDR3 is TGTGCCAGCAGTTACGCGGCGGAAGTTTCTAACTATGGCTACACCTTC.

The chain recombines TRBV12-5 with TRBJ2-7; the D is unclear. CDR3 length: 15 residues. Trimming shortened V by 4 bases and J by 3 bases, and 16 bases separated the two germline ends. The germline gives CDR1 LGHNT, CDR2 FRNRAP. The CDR3 spells CASGSRISELYEQYF. The CDR3 DNA sequence: TGTGCTAGTGGTTCCCGTATTTCGGAGCTCTACGAGCAGTACTTC. Drawing the rest from reference TRBV12-5 and TRBJ2-7, the complete variable domain is DARVTQTPRHKVTEMGQEVTMRCQPILGHNTVFWYRQTMMQGLELLAYFRNRAPLDDSGMPKDRFSAEMPDATLATLKIQPSEPRDSAVYFCASGSRISELYEQYFGPGTRLTVT.

The chain links TRBV2 to TRBJ1-5, with D perhaps matching TRBD1 (6 bases). Germline loops: CDR1 SNHLY, CDR2 FYNNEI. V lost 5 bases and J lost 6, with 17 bases in between. The CDR3 has 15 residues. The CDR3 is CASSPSGGEGQPQHF. Written as DNA, the CDR3 is TGTGCCAGCAGTCCCTCGGGGGGCGAGGGTCAGCCCCAGCATTTT. Combining the CDR3 with reference TRBV2 and TRBJ1-5 gives the whole variable domain EPEVTQTPSHQVTQMGQEVILRCVPISNHLYFYWYRQILGQKVEFLVSFYNNEISEKSEIFDDQFSVERPDGSNFTLKIRSTKLEDSAMYFCASSPSGGEGQPQHFGDGTRLSIL.

The chain uses TRBV7-3 and TRBJ1-1; D remains ambiguous. V was cut by 1 base and J by 1 base, with 16 bases left in between. This CDR3 contains 17 residues. Looked up from germline, CDR1 is SGHTA and CDR2 is FQGTGA. In DNA form, the CDR3 reads TGTGCCAGCAGCTTAAACGCCCCGGGGATAGGGAACACTGAAGCTTTCTTT. Amino acids: CASSLNAPGIGNTEAFF.

This chain links TRBV7-9 with TRBJ1-1, with 9 bases that match TRBD1. The germline gives CDR1 SEHNR, CDR2 FQNEAQ (reference sequence). The CDR3 is 16 amino acids. J was trimmed by 3 bases and V by 5 bases; bases with no gene match: 10. CDR3 region: CASSLERQGGDTEAFF. Here the CDR3 DNA reads TGTGCCAGCAGCCTTGAGCGACAGGGGGGGGACACTGAAGCTTTCTTT.

The J gene is TRBJ2-5, the V gene TRBV18; D gene unclear. With 2 bases removed from V and 3 bases from J, the gap between germline ends came to 10 bases. The CDR3 sequence is 14 residues long. Germline V gives CDR1 KGHSH, CDR2 LQKENI. In nucleotides, the CDR3 is TGTGCCAGCTCACCAGGGCAGAAAGAAGAGACCCAGTACTTC. Encoded protein: CASSPGQKEETQYF.

This sequence joins TRBV15 and TRBJ1-3, with 10 bases aligning to TRBD1. Germline V gene lookup returns CDR1 LNHNV and CDR2 YYDKDF (reference sequence). This CDR3 has 15 amino acids. The V segment lost 6 bases and the J segment 6 bases; nucleotides outside the gene matches: 8. The CDR3 region has the DNA TGTGCCACCAGGAGACCGGGACAGGGGCAAAACACCATATATTTT. It specifies CATRRPGQGQNTIYF.